The clone carrying this TCR beta chain was observed many times. Its antigen is as yet unknown. This specimen belongs to a study of identical twins. Broader study findings: Insertions ran lower in abundant cord blood beta clonotypes, though not in memory repertoires.

A single record per CDR3 protein comes from TCRdb applying MiXCR to the 5' RACE reads. The repertoire has approximately 140,000 distinct CDR3 sequences, roughly 3.2% of them found once; the top ten carry around 8.1%. Healthy Caucasians made up all donors. The length of the CDR3 is 13 residues. Germline V gene lookup returns CDR1 SGHTA and CDR2 FQGNSA. V lost 6 bases, J lost 7 bases, and 14 bases lay in between. The sample consisted of memory T cells sorted from blood. The receptor was derived from a man younger than 35 in good health. The gene calls are TRBV7-2 and TRBJ2-3, with D unclear. CDR3: CASSPTRLYTQYF. CDR3 nucleotide sequence: TGTGCCAGCAGTCCCACAAGGCTTTATACGCAGTATTTT.